Listed here are 24 T cell receptor beta chains from one sample, sequenced in a study of neurological immune-mediated disorders. TCRdb recomputed calls from the 5' RACE reads with MiXCR, one row per CDR3 protein. Among over 25,000 distinct CDR3 sequences listed, roughly 12% were seen once. The specimen was PBMCs. Every receptor here comes from a man aged 55 to 70 in good health.

This clonotype was observed a few times. This clone may be a read error of a much larger clone one base away. V and J are TRBV7-6 and TRBJ2-3; D uncertain. CDR3 length: 15 residues. Trimming removed 0 bases at V and 6 bases at J, with 13 bases between. Germline CDR1 and CDR2: SGHVS and FNYEAQ. CDR3 DNA: TGTGCCAGCAGCTTAGCGGTGAAGAGTAGTGATACGCAGTATTTT. Its translation is CASSLAVKSSDTQYF. The full variable domain, its missing parts supplied by reference TRBV7-6 and TRBJ2-3, is GAGVSQSPRYKVTKRGQDVALRCDPISGHVSLYWYRQALGQGPEFLTYFNYEAQQDKSGLPNDRFSAERPEGSISTLTIQRTEQRDSAMYRCASSLAVKSSDTQYFGPGTRLTVL.

This clonotype was counted ten times or more. This chain uses TRBV12-3 or TRBV12-4 with TRBJ1-2, with 8 nucleotides matching TRBD1. This CDR3 comprises 15 residues. J lost 3 bases, V lost 6 bases, and 9 bases had no gene match. The CDR3 loop reads CASSPTGGVYYGYTF. The CDR3 DNA is TGTGCCAGCAGCCCCACAGGGGGAGTATACTATGGCTACACCTTC.

This clonotype has at least ten counts. The chain carries TRBV5-1 and TRBJ2-5; no definite D call. V was shortened by 0 bases and J by 5 bases, with 14 bases between the two germline ends. CDR1 is SGHRS and CDR2 is YFSETQ in the germline V gene. CDR3 length equals 15 residues. In DNA, the CDR3 is TGCGCCAGCAGCTTGGAACAGCTAACGGGCGAGACCCAGTACTTC. Translation gives CASSLEQLTGETQYF.

This clonotype was counted ten times or more. This chain joins TRBV6-6 and TRBJ2-1; D is possibly TRBD1 (6 bases). CDR1 is MNHNY and CDR2 is SVGAGI in the germline V gene (reference sequence). The CDR3 extends over 15 amino acids. The V end was cut by 6 bases, the J end by 9 bases, with 21 bases between. DNA for the CDR3: TGTGCCAGCAGGGCACAGGGTTTATATGTTGGTGAGCAGTTCTTC. It translates to CASRAQGLYVGEQFF.

This clonotype has at least ten counts. The chain uses TRBV6-6 and TRBJ1-1; maybe TRBD1 (6 bases). Trimming removed 0 bases from V and 4 bases from J, with 9 bases in between. The CDR3 runs to 14 residues. CDR1 and CDR2 from the germline V gene are MNHNY and SVGAGI (reference sequence). CDR3 amino acids: CASSYSDRLTEAFF. In DNA form, the CDR3 reads TGTGCCAGCAGTTACTCCGACAGGCTCACTGAAGCTTTCTTT.

As to this clonotype: This could be a read error, since a much larger clone is one nucleotide away. The V and J genes are TRBV7-9 and TRBJ2-2; TRBD1 matches 9 bases. CDR1 and CDR2 from the germline V gene are SEHNR and FQNEAQ (reference sequence). The CDR3 length is 16 residues. The chain's CDR3 is CASSHGDRAKTGELFF. CDR3 in DNA: TGTGCCAGCAGCCACGGGGACAGGGCGAAAACCGGGGAGCTGTTTTTT.

This clonotype is termed medium-sized. This chain links TRBV6-5 with TRBJ1-1, with TRBD1 as a possible D gene (5 bases). Per the germline V gene, CDR1 is MNHEY and CDR2 is SVGAGI. The CDR3 covers 14 residues. Trimming left V 4 bases short and J 4 bases short, with 13 bases between. CDR3 residues: CASSSLSGITEAFF. The CDR3 nucleotides read TGTGCCAGCAGTTCGTTGTCAGGGATCACTGAAGCTTTCTTT.

This clonotype was seen ten or more times. The J gene is TRBJ2-5, the V gene TRBV29-1; 11 nucleotides line up with TRBD2. Germline V lookup: CDR1 SQVTM, CDR2 ANQGSEA. The CDR3 has 12 residues. V lost 6 bases and J lost 7; bases outside the gene matches: 4. The CDR3, as DNA: TGCAGCGTCGGGCTAGCGGGGGGGACCCAGTACTTC. It is translated as CSVGLAGGTQYF.

This clonotype was counted ten times or more. The chain joins TRBV5-1 to TRBJ2-1; D may match TRBD1 or TRBD2 (6 bases each). The V and J ends lost 0 bases and 8 bases respectively, with 18 bases between them. The CDR3 runs 16 residues. Germline loops: CDR1 SGHRS, CDR2 YFSETQ. In nucleotides, the CDR3 is TGCGCCAGCAGCTTGGAGTCGGGGGCCCCCATCGATGAGCAGTTCTTC. This gives the protein CASSLESGAPIDEQFF.

In its sample, this clonotype was seen many times. The J gene is TRBJ2-6, the V gene TRBV5-1; D is undetermined. Trimming cost V 0 bases and J 0 bases, with 4 bases left between them. The CDR3 loop spans 15 amino acids. Germline values: CDR1 SGHRS, CDR2 YFSETQ. This chain's CDR3 is CASSLGGSGANVLTF. In DNA, the CDR3 is TGCGCCAGCAGCTTGGGGGGCTCTGGGGCCAACGTCCTGACTTTC. Combining the CDR3 with reference TRBV5-1 and TRBJ2-6 gives the whole variable domain KAGVTQTPRYLIKTRGQQVTLSCSPISGHRSVSWYQQTPGQGLQFLFEYFSETQRNKGNFPGRFSGRQFSNSRSEMNVSTLELGDSALYLCASSLGGSGANVLTFGAGSRLTVL.

This clonotype has at least ten counts. The gene calls are TRBV20-1 and TRBJ2-7; unclear D gene. Trimming removed 5 bases from V and 2 bases from J, with 10 bases in between. CDR1 and CDR2 from the germline V gene are DFQATT and SNEGSKA (reference sequence). This CDR3 is 12 amino acids long. The CDR3 here is CSAQISTYEQYF. The DNA for the CDR3 is TGCAGTGCTCAAATCTCAACCTACGAGCAGTACTTC.

Relative to its sample, this clonotype is medium-sized. This rearrangement joins TRBV5-5 to TRBJ1-2; possibly TRBD1 for D (6 bases). This CDR3 is built from 14 residues. Germline values: CDR1 SGHKS, CDR2 YYEKEE (reference sequence). Between the trimmed V and J ends, which lost 2 bases and 4 bases, there was a span of 12 bases. The CDR3: CASSFGTSSYGYTF. CDR3 DNA sequence: TGTGCCAGCAGCTTTGGGACATCGTCCTATGGCTACACCTTC.

This clonotype was recorded at least ten times. The chain combines TRBV2 with TRBJ1-2, with 7 bases aligning to TRBD1. V was clipped by 9 bases and J by 4 bases; unmatched bases: 11. The CDR3 sequence is 14 residues long. The germline V gene encodes CDR1 SNHLY and CDR2 FYNNEI. The CDR3 nucleotides read TGTGCCAGAGGGCCAGGGGGGCGCCCCTATGGCTACACCTTC. It encodes CARGPGGRPYGYTF.

At least ten counts were recorded for this clonotype. The chain links TRBV7-9 to TRBJ2-3; 16 bases match TRBD2. V lost 5 bases, J lost 5 bases, and 7 bases stayed unmatched. Germline values: CDR1 SEHNR, CDR2 FQNEAQ (reference sequence). The CDR3 runs to 17 residues. The CDR3 is CASSRGTSGGALDTQYF. The CDR3 DNA is TGTGCCAGCAGCAGAGGGACTAGCGGGGGGGCCTTAGATACGCAGTATTTT.

The chain uses TRBV20-1 and TRBJ2-5; 7 bases fit TRBD2. Germline CDR1 DFQATT, CDR2 SNEGSKA (reference sequence). V shed 0 bases and J 0 bases; nucleotides not matched to a gene: 4. There are 15 residues in the CDR3. CDR3 residues: CSARDTAGYQETQYF. The CDR3 DNA follows: TGCAGTGCTAGAGATACAGCGGGGTACCAAGAGACCCAGTACTTC.

This clonotype was recorded many times. The chain combines TRBV4-2 with TRBJ2-5; TRBD2 aligns across 7 bases. The CDR3 contains 16 residues. In germline, CDR1 is LGHNA, CDR2 YNFKEQ. V trimming: 3 bases; J trimming: 0 bases; junction bases outside the gene matches: 7. The CDR3 spells CASSHHPGTNQETQYF. In nucleotides, the CDR3 is TGTGCCAGCAGCCACCACCCCGGGACTAACCAAGAGACCCAGTACTTC.

This clonotype was counted at least ten times. The CDR3 DNA reads as TGTGCCAGCAGCTTGGACAGCGCGAACACCGGGGAGCTGTTTTTT. Protein product: CASSLDSANTGELFF. The chain has TRBV7-2 and TRBJ2-2; tentatively, D is TRBD1 (6 bases). The germline V and J ends were trimmed by 3 bases and 0 bases, with 8 bases remaining between them. The CDR3 has 15 amino acids. The germline V gene encodes CDR1 SGHTA and CDR2 FQGNSA.

This clonotype was counted at least ten times. The CDR3 spells CASSFGPASSYEQYF. The DNA for the CDR3 is TGTGCCAGCAGCTTTGGACCAGCAAGCTCCTACGAGCAGTACTTC. V usage is TRBV7-2 and J usage is TRBJ2-7, with no clear D. The germline V and J ends were trimmed by 3 bases and 0 bases, with 12 bases remaining between them. The CDR3 is made up of 15 amino acids. The germline gives CDR1 SGHTA, CDR2 FQGNSA.

This clonotype has a count of ten or more. The chain recombines TRBV4-1 with TRBJ2-2; no clear D gene. Germline V lookup: CDR1 MGHRA, CDR2 YSYEKL. The CDR3 sequence is 19 residues long. V shed 0 bases and J shed 0 bases, with 17 bases lying between them. The CDR3 region is CASSQESMSGFANTGELFF. For the CDR3, the DNA is TGCGCCAGCAGCCAAGAGTCGATGTCGGGTTTCGCGAACACCGGGGAGCTGTTTTTT.

This clonotype is medium-sized within its sample. This sequence joins TRBV21-1 and TRBJ1-5; whether TRBD1, the table's D call, matches the DNA was not checked. TRBV21-1 is noted as a pseudogene. This CDR3 is built from 17 residues. As DNA, the CDR3 is TGTGCCAGCAGCTCCCGGGCCCTTCGGCGGAGCAATCAGCCCCAGCATTTT. This sequence encodes CASSSRALRRSNQPQHF.

This clonotype was seen at least ten times. Just one base apart from a much larger clone, this may be a read error. The V and J genes are TRBV5-1 and TRBJ2-1; 9 bases match TRBD2. Germline assignment: CDR1 SGHRS and CDR2 YFSETQ. The ends lost 4 bases at V and 3 bases at J; junction bases unmatched: 8. The CDR3 sequence is 16 residues long. CDR3 sequence reads: CASSISGGMNYNEQFF. CDR3 DNA sequence: TGCGCCAGCAGCATTAGCGGGGGAATGAACTACAATGAGCAGTTCTTC.

This clonotype showed up many times. The chain uses TRBV5-1 and TRBJ2-1, with D maybe TRBD2 (6 bases). Trimming cost V 4 bases and J 10 bases, with 18 bases left between them. CDR3 size: 14 residues. In germline, CDR1 is SGHRS, CDR2 YFSETQ. The DNA of the CDR3 is TGCGCCAGCAGCCAGGGACTCTCTCGAGGGGAGCAGTTCTTC. Protein sequence: CASSQGLSRGEQFF.

This clonotype was seen at least ten times. The chain uses TRBV7-9 and TRBJ2-1; the match to TRBD2 covers 7 bases. Trimming took 2 bases from V and 5 from J; bases not matched to a gene: 15. CDR1 and CDR2 from the germline V gene are SEHNR and FQNEAQ (reference sequence). This CDR3 spans 18 amino acids. The CDR3 protein is CASSLRLREASPHNEQFF. The CDR3 bases are TGTGCCAGCAGCTTACGTCTTCGGGAGGCCTCACCTCACAATGAGCAGTTCTTC.

This clonotype appeared once. J is TRBJ2-1 and V is TRBV5-1; 7 positions match TRBD2. The CDR3 totals 11 residues. Germline CDR1 reads SGHRS; CDR2 reads YFSETQ. J gave up 9 bases and V 5 bases, and 2 bases lay outside the gene matches. The CDR3 sequence: CASSWGGEQFF. The DNA for the CDR3 is TGCGCCAGCAGTTGGGGGGGTGAGCAGTTCTTC.